One sample yielded the 21 T cell receptor beta chains listed below, sequenced in a study of glioma-infiltrating T cells after dendritic cell vaccination. This table comes from immunoSEQ multiplex PCR, and its TCRdb copy is limited to in-frame clones, with some not included. The sample carries under 100,000 clones, about 83% recorded once. The sequenced sample was blood, obtained before dendritic cell vaccination. Source of these receptors: a human donor with glioblastoma.

This clone was seen once. The rearrangement uses TRBV6-5 and TRBJ1-2, with a tentative D call TRBD1 (6 bases). The V gene's germline CDR1 is MNHEY and CDR2 SVGAGI. The CDR3 sequence is 14 residues long. Between the trimmed V and J ends, which lost 0 bases and 7 bases, there was a span of 12 bases. CDR3 sequence (DNA): TGTGCCAGCAGTTACTCGGGGGCGCTTGGTGGCTACACCTTC. Translating it yields CASSYSGALGGYTF.

This clone occurred a few times. This chain connects TRBV5-6 to TRBJ2-7; the D is unclear. Germline CDR1 and CDR2: SGHDT and YYEEEE. The CDR3 consists of 13 residues. V lost 0 bases and J lost 5, with 9 bases in between. CDR3 protein: CASSLAMGHEQYF. CDR3 DNA: TGTGCCAGCAGCTTGGCGATGGGCCACGAGCAGTACTTC. Filled out from reference TRBV5-6 and TRBJ2-7, the complete variable domain reads DAGVTQSPTHLIKTRGQQVTLRCSPKSGHDTVSWYQQALGQGPQFIFQYYEEEERQRGNFPDRFSGHQFPNYSSELNVNALLLGDSALYLCASSLAMGHEQYFGPGTRLTVT.

The gene calls are TRBV19 and TRBJ2-7, with a possible D match to TRBD2 (5 bases). Looked up from germline, CDR1 is LNHDA and CDR2 is SQIVND (reference sequence). The CDR3 has 13 residues. Trimming took 1 base from V and 4 from J, leaving 8 bases between them. The CDR3 DNA sequence: TGTGCCAGTAGTATAGCGGGATTGTACGAGCAGTACTTC. This sequence encodes CASSIAGLYEQYF.

This rearrangement joins TRBV5-6 to TRBJ2-5; D is unresolved. Germline V gives CDR1 SGHDT, CDR2 YYEEEE. The CDR3 has 12 residues. Trimming pared 1 base from V and 5 bases from J, leaving 6 bases between. The CDR3 sequence is CASSLPVETQYF. The CDR3 bases are TGTGCCAGCAGCTTGCCCGTTGAGACCCAGTACTTC.

The chain has TRBV28 and TRBJ1-1; D might be TRBD1 (5 bases). The V end lost 2 bases, the J end lost 6 bases, and 16 bases lay between the germline ends. The CDR3 has 15 amino acids. In germline, CDR1 is MDHEN, CDR2 SYDVKM. Written as DNA, the CDR3 is TGTGCCAGCAGTTTAATTGGGGCGCCAGACGCTGAAGCTTTCTTT. Protein: CASSLIGAPDAEAFF.

The gene calls are TRBV28 and TRBJ2-7; 11 bases are a match to TRBD2. V gave up 6 bases and J gave up 4 bases; unmatched junction bases: 8. Germline-derived CDR1 and CDR2 are MDHEN and SYDVKM. This CDR3 has 15 amino acids. DNA for the CDR3: TGTGCCAGCAGCTGGATAGCGGGAGGGCCGTACGAGCAGTACTTC. Residues: CASSWIAGGPYEQYF.

The rearrangement uses TRBV7-9 and TRBJ1-1, with D maybe TRBD1 (5 bases). The CDR3 totals 13 residues. Germline CDR1 is SEHNR and CDR2 is FQNEAQ (reference sequence). Trimming took 6 bases from V and 4 from J, leaving 12 bases between them. The CDR3 protein is CASRRQGSTEAFF. CDR3 coding DNA: TGTGCCAGCAGACGGCAGGGAAGCACTGAAGCTTTCTTT.

The chain joins TRBV30 to TRBJ1-2; D uncertain. This CDR3 is 12 amino acids long. Trimming removed 5 bases from V and 6 bases from J, with 13 bases in between. Germline CDR1 GTSNPN, CDR2 SVGIG (reference sequence). This chain's CDR3 is CAWSGKWDGYTF. CDR3 coding DNA: TGTGCCTGGTCAGGAAAGTGGGATGGCTACACCTTC.

This clone appeared a few times. The rearrangement links TRBV19 to TRBJ1-6; possibly TRBD1 for D (6 bases). The V gene's germline CDR1 is LNHDA and CDR2 SQIVND (reference sequence). The CDR3 length is 14 residues. V dropped 5 bases and J dropped 7 bases, with 12 bases sitting between them. For the CDR3, the DNA is TGTGCCAGTAGTGCAGACAGGATCAATTCACCCCTCCACTTT. It yields the protein CASSADRINSPLHF.

The rearrangement joins TRBV6-5 to TRBJ1-2, with 8 bases lining up with TRBD1. Germline CDR1 is MNHEY and CDR2 is SVGAGI. With V trimmed by 0 bases and J by 7 bases, 7 bases remained unmatched. This CDR3 spans 15 amino acids. The CDR3 loop is CASSYSAGGFSGYTF. The CDR3 nucleotides are TGTGCCAGCAGTTACTCGGCAGGGGGCTTCTCTGGCTACACCTTC.

The chain employs TRBV19 and TRBJ1-1, with TRBD1 identical over 9 bases. Germline V gene sequence: CDR1 LNHDA, CDR2 SQIVND (reference sequence). The CDR3 extends over 16 amino acids. The V and J ends lost 7 bases and 0 bases, in that order; junction bases with no gene match: 9. CDR3 loop: CASKTGGGPMNTEAFF. CDR3 sequence (DNA): TGTGCCAGTAAGACAGGGGGGGGGCCCATGAACACTGAAGCTTTCTTT.

This chain connects TRBV28 to TRBJ1-2; 7 bases match TRBD1. Germline V gene data show CDR1 as MDHEN and CDR2 as SYDVKM. V was pared by 1 base and J by 4 bases, with 9 bases of the junction left unmatched. The CDR3 covers 16 residues. The CDR3 coding sequence is TGTGCCAGCAGTTTATCAGGGGGGATGGGGTCCTATGGCTACACCTTC. Translating it yields CASSLSGGMGSYGYTF.

The rearrangement uses TRBV5-1 and TRBJ2-1; TRBD2 might be the D (6 bases). Germline CDR1 SGHRS, CDR2 YFSETQ. The CDR3 consists of 14 residues. The ends were cut back, 0 bases at V and 3 bases at J, with 7 bases in the middle. CDR3 protein: CASSLAGSYNEQFF. The CDR3 nucleotides read TGCGCCAGCAGCTTGGCCGGGAGCTACAATGAGCAGTTCTTC.

This sequence joins TRBV5-1 and TRBJ2-7; D possibly corresponds to TRBD1 (6 bases). Germline V lookup: CDR1 SGHRS, CDR2 YFSETQ. This CDR3 has 15 residues. V was clipped by 4 bases and J by 1 base, with 15 bases between them. CDR3 in amino acids: CASSPHRDYSYEQYF. DNA of the CDR3: TGCGCCAGCAGCCCCCACAGGGATTATTCCTACGAGCAGTACTTC.

This chain uses TRBV19 with TRBJ1-5, with 7 bases lining up with TRBD1. Per the germline V gene, CDR1 is LNHDA and CDR2 is SQIVND (reference sequence). The V and J ends lost 4 bases and 3 bases, in that order; junction bases with no gene match: 6. The CDR3 totals 15 residues. The CDR3, as DNA: TGTGCCAGTAGTAATGACAGGGTTGACAATCAGCCCCAGCATTTT. Translating it yields CASSNDRVDNQPQHF.

J is TRBJ1-5 and V is TRBV6-4; tentatively, D is TRBD1 (6 bases). Germline V gene sequence: CDR1 MRHNA, CDR2 SNTAGT. The CDR3 runs 15 residues. Trimming removed 3 bases from V and 2 bases from J, with 11 bases in between. The CDR3 is CASSEGGGGNQPQHF. For the CDR3, the DNA is TGTGCCAGCAGTGAAGGGGGAGGGGGCAATCAGCCCCAGCATTTT.

The V and J genes are TRBV6-7 and TRBJ2-7; a possible D gene is TRBD1 (5 bases). TRBV6-7 is recorded as an ORF, its role being uncertain. Trimming removed 0 bases from V and 0 bases from J, with 18 bases in between. This CDR3 is built from 18 residues. The CDR3, as DNA: TGTGCCAGCAGTTACTCGAATCCGGCCCCTGGGGCCTCCTACGAGCAGTACTTC. The encoded protein is CASSYSNPAPGASYEQYF.

This clone was picked up a small number of times. This chain connects TRBV19 to TRBJ1-4; D is unclear. This CDR3 has 14 amino acids. V lost 3 bases, J lost 4 bases, and 9 bases lay in between. The V gene's germline CDR1 is LNHDA and CDR2 SQIVND (reference sequence). CDR3 DNA: TGTGCCAGTAGTATCAGGTCCTTTAATGAAAAACTGTTTTTT. It encodes CASSIRSFNEKLFF.

The rearrangement links TRBV12-2 to TRBJ2-3; TRBD2, as called in the table, went unchecked against the DNA. TRBV12-2 represents a pseudogene. The CDR3 runs to 18 residues. CDR3 in amino acids: CASRLFSGGSSSTDTQYF. CDR3 nucleotides: TGTGCAAGTCGCTTATTTAGCGGGGGGTCGTCTAGCACAGATACGCAGTATTTT.

V gene TRBV2 combines with J gene TRBJ2-7; the match to TRBD1 covers 7 bases. Germline V gene sequence: CDR1 SNHLY, CDR2 FYNNEI. This CDR3 is built from 12 residues. V was pared by 6 bases and J by 2 bases, with 1 base of the junction left unmatched. DNA of the CDR3: TGTGCCAGCAGGGGGACAGCCTACGAGCAGTACTTC. Translated, it gives CASRGTAYEQYF.

The chain employs TRBV5-1 and TRBJ2-1; no firm D call. Per germline, CDR1 SGHRS and CDR2 YFSETQ. The CDR3 runs 12 residues. Trimming removed 1 base from V and 7 bases from J, with 6 bases in between. The CDR3 coding sequence is TGCGCCAGCAGCTTGCTTAGAAATGAGCAGTTCTTC. Protein product: CASSLLRNEQFF.